Sequencing of this TCR beta chain was carried out in a study of blood T cell repertoires in COVID-19 (dated by TCRdb to 2018 to 2020). Regarding the complete study: Samples covering the acute and convalescent phases of COVID-19 were provided by collaborators in the United States, Italy and Spain. The material from the prospective study consisted of cDNA or gDNA derived from T cells, B-cell-depleted T cells, or PBMCs. Subjects who had been exposed to COVID-19, were actively infected with it, or had recovered from it provided the deeply sampled blood TCRbeta repertoires that made up the dataset. The repertoires were released in a freely available public database intended as a resource for research on the immune response to SARS-CoV-2. Samples came from the ongoing ImmuneRACE study (first 160 participants) plus 1,254 subjects from 6 global collaborators. The sample metadata nearly always contained a de-identified subject ID, COVID-19 status, age in years and sex. Where HLA class I and class II types were available, the types were taken from metadata supplied by the sample provider, not from assay-based typing.

Whole blood was collected in K2EDTA tubes by collaborating institutions according to the institutions' own protocols. Collaborator samples were shipped for TCRbeta analysis as frozen whole blood, isolated PBMCs, or DNA extracted from either sample type. On this clone itself: Its target antigen remains unknown. No base-level quality is on record; no much larger clone is a single base apart.

Paper-wide results and their limitations: The amount of clinical and demographic metadata varied by source and participant and was provided uncurated.

The immunoSEQ Assay, a bias-controlled multiplex PCR, was used to amplify TCRbeta CDR3 regions from genomic DNA. On the study's bioinformatics: The number of nucleated cells in each sample was estimated by amplification of reference gene primers within the assay. To quantify the absolute abundance of each unique TCRbeta CDR3 rearrangement, sequence reads were collapsed and filtered. For each sample, productive Simpson clonality was calculated as the square root of Simpson's diversity index across productive rearrangements. What TCRdb holds here is the immuneACCESS table cut down to in-frame rearrangements. Part of the clones is not present; checked against another copy, under half of the missing clones reflect an unresolved V gene, and the others are unexplained. V and J calls and clone size follow that table, whereas D and trimming were derived from the DNA. Here the sample has around 60,000 clones; 75% to 85% occur a single time. The biggest ten clones account for under 7.5% of the sample.

From the cysteine up to the phenylalanine, the CDR3 has a length of 14 residues. The retained sequence is limited to the CDR3, 42 bases, with the frame set at the first base. According to the germline V gene (reference sequence), CDR1 reads SGHNT and CDR2 reads YYREEE. For this chain, trimming is 4 bases at the V end and 6 bases at the J end, and the number of junction bases without a gene match is 6. Source material: peripheral blood. The sequence was obtained from a man between 60 and 70 years old with acute or convalescent COVID-19. Recombination linked TRBV5-4 to TRBJ1-2, with 10 bases in between that match TRBD1. The nucleotides are TGTGCCAGCAGCCTAGGGACAGGGGATAATGGCTACACCTTC. The translation is CASSLGTGDNGYTF.